The 13 T cell receptor beta chains below were found in one sample sequenced in a study of monozygotic twins with inflammatory bowel disease. TCRdb reprocessed the 5' RACE reads and stores each CDR3 protein as one record, lacking DNA. The ten most abundant clones cover roughly 8% of a sample with 200,000 to 250,000 distinct CDR3 sequences. The sequencing sample was made of blood. These receptors all come from a human donor with ulcerative colitis or Crohn's disease, or a healthy co-twin of an affected twin (not recorded which).

J is TRBJ1-5 and V is TRBV27; the TCRdb D gene call, TRBD1, has no DNA to confirm it. Looked up from germline, CDR1 is MNHEY and CDR2 is SMNVEV (reference sequence). The CDR3 runs 14 residues. CDR3 residues: CASSQNAPAGALHF.

V usage is TRBV7-9 and J usage is TRBJ2-7; the D call of TRBD2 rests on TCRdb alone, since no DNA is present to check it. Germline CDR1 SEHNR, CDR2 FQNEAQ (reference sequence). The CDR3 covers 15 residues. CDR3 sequence reads: CASSLETGGDYEQYF.

The CDR3 loop is CASSQSLLATDTQYF. This chain joins TRBV4-2 and TRBJ2-3. The CDR3 has 15 amino acids. CDR1 and CDR2 (germline): LGHNA, YNFKEQ.

The rearrangement joins TRBV6-1 to TRBJ2-2; absent DNA, TCRdb's TRBD1 call cannot be checked. The CDR3 runs 15 residues. CDR1 is MNHNS and CDR2 is SASEGT in the germline V gene. CDR3 loop: CASSEWGGGPGELFF.

This chain connects TRBV27 to TRBJ2-1. Germline V gene data show CDR1 as MNHEY and CDR2 as SMNVEV (reference sequence). This CDR3 has 13 residues. The CDR3 loop reads CASSFWLANEQFF.

The V gene is TRBV19, the J gene TRBJ2-7; TCRdb proposes TRBD1, but this gene call is untestable without DNA. Germline V gives CDR1 LNHDA, CDR2 SQIVND (reference sequence). The CDR3 totals 14 residues. The CDR3 protein is CASSIDGRRGKQYF.

V usage is TRBV18 and J usage is TRBJ2-3. CDR3 size: 14 residues. Germline V gene data show CDR1 as KGHSH and CDR2 as LQKENI. Here the CDR3 reads CASSQGSGTDTQYF.

V usage is TRBV11-1 and J usage is TRBJ2-3; the TCRdb call, TRBD1, lacks DNA for checking. The CDR3 runs 14 residues. From germline, CDR1 is SGHAT and CDR2 FQDESV (reference sequence). CDR3 sequence: CASSRQGLTDTQYF.

This chain connects TRBV6-5 to TRBJ2-7. The CDR3 has 14 residues. Per germline, CDR1 MNHEY and CDR2 SVGAGI. The chain's CDR3 is CASSYGVASYEQYF.

This chain links TRBV6-1 with TRBJ2-2; TCRdb names TRBD1, which stays unverified in the absence of DNA. Germline CDR1 and CDR2: MNHNS and SASEGT. The CDR3 sequence is 17 residues long. Here the CDR3 reads CASTQTGTGIDTGELFF.

V gene TRBV5-1 combines with J gene TRBJ1-6; lacking DNA, the TRBD1 call made by TCRdb goes unchecked. This CDR3 has 13 residues. CDR1 and CDR2 from the germline V gene are SGHRS and YFSETQ. CDR3: CASGGTSNSPLHF.

The chain carries TRBV5-1 and TRBJ2-1. The length of the CDR3 is 15 residues. Germline V gene data show CDR1 as SGHRS and CDR2 as YFSETQ. This CDR3 reads CASSLEGQNDNEQFF.

The rearrangement uses TRBV2 and TRBJ1-2. CDR1 SNHLY and CDR2 FYNNEI come from the germline V gene. The length of the CDR3 is 11 residues. This chain's CDR3 is CASLVKYGYTF. The full variable domain, in which reference TRBV2 and TRBJ1-2 provide the parts outside the CDR3, is EPEVTQTPSHQVTQMGQEVILRCVPISNHLYFYWYRQILGQKVEFLVSFYNNEISEKSEIFDDQFSVERPDGSNFTLKIRSTKLEDSAMYFCASLVKYGYTFGSGTRLTVV.